This is a list of T cell receptor beta chains from one sample in a study of patients and donors after allogeneic stem cell transplantation. TCRdb recomputed calls from the RT-PCR reads with MiXCR, one row per CDR3 protein. The sample includes about 410,000 distinct CDR3 sequences, roughly 17% of them seen just once. The sequencing input was blood, either unsorted or a sorted T cell fraction (not recorded which). These TCRs come from a human donor who was either an allogeneic HSCT recipient or a stem cell or donor lymphocyte infusion donor (not recorded which). It is not recorded whose cells these are; they may come from a transplant donor. CDR3s include the opening cysteine and the closing phenylalanine or tryptophan. A D gene is named only where the DNA matches it firmly. Clone sizes are given selectively: once, few, many, or a class where the clone is expanded.

>.|many|TRBJ2-3|TRBV5-6
TGTGCCAGCAGCTTGATGATTATGGATACGCAGTATTTT
CASSLMIMDTQYF
>TRBD2|.|TRBJ2-2|TRBV5-1
TGCGCCAGCAGCTCCCGGGGGGATCTCACCGGGGAGCTGTTTTTT
CASSSRGDLTGELFF
>.|few|TRBJ2-1|TRBV12-3/TRBV12-4
TGTGCCAGCAGTTTTGTGGGGGAGCAGTTCTTC
CASSFVGEQFF
>.|.|TRBJ1-2|TRBV4-2
TGTGCCAGCAGCCAAGATGAGAGATATGGCTACACCTTC
CASSQDERYGYTF
>TRBD1|.|TRBJ2-7|TRBV20-1
TGCAGTGCTAGGAGGCAGGGGGTCTACGAGCAGTACTTC
CSARRQGVYEQYF
>.|.|TRBJ1-3|TRBV3-1
TGTGCCAGCAGCCAAGCAGCTCGGGGAAACACCATATATTTT
CASSQAARGNTIYF
>.|many|TRBJ2-2|TRBV20-1
TGCAGTGCTAGTTCCGCGTCTTCCTTCACCGGGGAGCTGTTTTTT
CSASSASSFTGELFF
>.|many|TRBJ2-1|TRBV20-1
TGCAGTGCTACGGACTGGGACAATGAGCAGTTCTTC
CSATDWDNEQFF
>.|.|TRBJ2-5|TRBV18
TGTGCCAGCTCACCTAGCCCTAGCCAAGAGACCCAGTACTTC
CASSPSPSQETQYF
>.|many|TRBJ1-5|TRBV9
TGTGCCAGCAGCGTAGGGGGGAATAGCAATCAGCCCCAGCATTTT
CASSVGGNSNQPQHF
>.|few|TRBJ2-2|TRBV11-1
TGTGCCAGCAGCCTGGGACGGGGAAAGACCGGGGAGCTGTTTTTT
CASSLGRGKTGELFF
>.|.|TRBJ1-1|TRBV2
TGTGCCAGCAGTGAAGCGGACAGCATAATGAACACTGAAGCTTTCTTT
CASSEADSIMNTEAFF
>TRBD2|.|TRBJ2-2|TRBV10-3
TGTGCCATCAGTCGGACTAGCGGGTACACCGGGGAGCTGTTTTTT
CAISRTSGYTGELFF
>TRBD1|many|TRBJ2-7|TRBV18
TGTGCCAGCTCACCGACAGGGACCTACGAGCAGTACTTC
CASSPTGTYEQYF
>TRBD2|many|TRBJ2-7|TRBV27
TGTGCCAGCAGTTTAAGCGGGGGCTACGAGCAGTACTTC
CASSLSGGYEQYF
>TRBD2|.|TRBJ2-3|TRBV9
TGTGCCAGCAGCGTGAAATTGGGACTAGCGGGAGGAACAGATACGCAGTATTTT
CASSVKLGLAGGTDTQYF
>.|few|TRBJ1-6|TRBV11-2
TGTGCCAGCAGCTTTTCCCGGGACACCTTTCCTTCACCCCTCCACTTT
CASSFSRDTFPSPLHF
>TRBD2|few|TRBJ2-3|TRBV7-9
TGTGCCAGCAGCTCGCAGCGGGGGCAAACAGATACGCAGTATTTT
CASSSQRGQTDTQYF
>.|.|TRBJ2-3|TRBV3-1
TGTGCCAGCAGCCAAGATAGGGCAGGGAATTCCGCAGATACGCAGTATTTT
CASSQDRAGNSADTQYF
>TRBD2|.|TRBJ2-1|TRBV18
TGTGCCAGCTCACCACAGCGGGGACCCTACAATGAGCAGTTCTTC
CASSPQRGPYNEQFF
>.|.|TRBJ2-4|TRBV12-3/TRBV12-4
TGTGCCAGCGCGAGATCTTGGGGCAAAAACATTCAGTACTTC
CASARSWGKNIQYF
>TRBD2|few|TRBJ2-2|TRBV11-3
TGTGCCAGCACCCGGGAGGGCAGCTCCACCGGGGAGCTGTTTTTT
CASTREGSSTGELFF
>.|.|TRBJ2-7|TRBV9
TGTGCCAGCAGCCCGCCCCAGTACTTC
CASSPPQYF
>.|few|TRBJ1-5|TRBV2
TGTGCCAGCCGAGTCACCCCACGGGGAAATCAGCCCCAGCATTTT
CASRVTPRGNQPQHF
>.|few|TRBJ2-7|TRBV15
TGTGCCACCAGCAGACCCCTCACCCACGAGCAGTACTTC
CATSRPLTHEQYF
>.|few|TRBJ1-6|TRBV15
TGTGCCACCAGCAGACTTGACAGCTCCTATAATTCACCCCTCCACTTT
CATSRLDSSYNSPLHF
>TRBD1|.|TRBJ1-5|TRBV20-1
TGCAGTGCTCATAAACAGGGGAATCAGCCCCAGCATTTT
CSAHKQGNQPQHF